The rows below give T cell receptor beta chains drawn from one sample of a study of T cells in Graves' hyperthyroidism and ophthalmopathy. TCRdb passed the multiplex PCR reads through MiXCR, listing each CDR3 protein once. Of approximately 400,000 distinct CDR3 sequences in the sample, just under 25% were seen once. The source material was blood. The origin of the receptors is a man aged 50 to 60 with Graves' hyperthyroidism. Each CDR3 is given with its conserved first and last residue. Fields, in order: V gene, clone size, D gene, J gene, CDR3 DNA, CDR3 protein. A D gene is named only where the DNA matches it firmly. Some rows have no size entry. The others give once, few or many, or a class for an expanded clone.

v_gene: TRBV11-3
abundance: many
d_gene: TRBD2
j_gene: TRBJ2-1
CDR3nt: TGTGCCAGCAGCTCTCGCCCCCCGACTAGCGCTGGCCCCTACAATGAGCAGTTCTTC
CDR3aa: CASSSRPPTSAGPYNEQFF

v_gene: TRBV19
abundance: few
d_gene: -
j_gene: TRBJ2-2
CDR3nt: TGTGCCAGTACGACAGGATACCCCACGAACACCGGGGAGCTGTTTTTT
CDR3aa: CASTTGYPTNTGELFF

v_gene: TRBV2
abundance: few
d_gene: -
j_gene: TRBJ1-5
CDR3nt: TGTGCCAGCAGTGATTCGCGGGGTAGGGGCAATCAGCCCCAGCATTTT
CDR3aa: CASSDSRGRGNQPQHF

v_gene: TRBV24-1
abundance: -
d_gene: -
j_gene: TRBJ2-3
CDR3nt: TGTGCCACCAGTGATTCGGAGGACGGTATCGCAGATACGCAGTATTTT
CDR3aa: CATSDSEDGIADTQYF

v_gene: TRBV11-2
abundance: many
d_gene: TRBD2
j_gene: TRBJ2-7
CDR3nt: TGTGCCAGCAGCTTGGGGACTAGCGGTTGGAACGAGCAGTACTTC
CDR3aa: CASSLGTSGWNEQYF

v_gene: TRBV28
abundance: -
d_gene: -
j_gene: TRBJ2-1
CDR3nt: TGTGCCAGCAGCACGGACAGAGCTGATGAGCAGTTCTTC
CDR3aa: CASSTDRADEQFF

v_gene: TRBV14
abundance: few
d_gene: TRBD1
j_gene: TRBJ1-5
CDR3nt: TGTGCCAGCAGTCTTACAGGGGAACAGCCCCAGCATTTT
CDR3aa: CASSLTGEQPQHF

v_gene: TRBV6-1
abundance: -
d_gene: -
j_gene: TRBJ1-1
CDR3nt: TGTGCCAGCAACAAACAGGGACTGGGGGTGAACACTGAAGCTTTCTTT
CDR3aa: CASNKQGLGVNTEAFF

v_gene: TRBV29-1
abundance: once
d_gene: -
j_gene: TRBJ2-1
CDR3nt: TGCAGCGTTGGTGGGGGAGTGTACAATGAGCAGTTCTTC
CDR3aa: CSVGGGVYNEQFF

v_gene: TRBV7-9
abundance: few
d_gene: -
j_gene: TRBJ2-2
CDR3nt: TGTGCCAGCAGCTTAGCGGGAGGCCTTACCGGGGAGCTGTTTTTT
CDR3aa: CASSLAGGLTGELFF

v_gene: TRBV20-1
abundance: few
d_gene: TRBD2
j_gene: TRBJ2-2
CDR3nt: TGCAGTGCTAGAGGGGCTAGCGGAGGTGCGAACACCGGGGAGCTGTTTTTT
CDR3aa: CSARGASGGANTGELFF

v_gene: TRBV7-2
abundance: many
d_gene: TRBD2
j_gene: TRBJ2-1
CDR3nt: TGTGCCAGCAGCTCACTCCTTGGACTAGCCAATGAGCAGTTCTTC
CDR3aa: CASSSLLGLANEQFF

v_gene: TRBV13
abundance: -
d_gene: -
j_gene: TRBJ2-4
CDR3nt: TGTGCCAGCAGCACAGGGGGGGACATTCAGTACTTC
CDR3aa: CASSTGGDIQYF

v_gene: TRBV6-1
abundance: many
d_gene: TRBD1
j_gene: TRBJ2-1
CDR3nt: TGTGCCAGCAGTGGCGGGACAGGGAGATATGAGCAGTTCTTC
CDR3aa: CASSGGTGRYEQFF

v_gene: TRBV27
abundance: -
d_gene: TRBD1
j_gene: TRBJ1-5
CDR3nt: TGTGCCAGCAGTTTGAAGGGGGCGAAAGGTCAGCCCCAGCATTTT
CDR3aa: CASSLKGAKGQPQHF

v_gene: TRBV27
abundance: many
d_gene: -
j_gene: TRBJ1-2
CDR3nt: TGTGCCAGCAGCTTGAAAGTTTTGCCCATCGGCTTCGGCTACACCTTC
CDR3aa: CASSLKVLPIGFGYTF

v_gene: TRBV5-5
abundance: -
d_gene: -
j_gene: TRBJ2-2
CDR3nt: TGTGCCAGCAGCTTAATGGGGGCCGGGGAGCTGTTTTTT
CDR3aa: CASSLMGAGELFF

v_gene: TRBV7-3
abundance: many
d_gene: -
j_gene: TRBJ2-1
CDR3nt: TGTGCCAGCAGCTTTGGGGATTACAATGAGCAGTTCTTC
CDR3aa: CASSFGDYNEQFF

v_gene: TRBV29-1
abundance: -
d_gene: TRBD1
j_gene: TRBJ2-3
CDR3nt: TGCAGCGTATCCGGGACAGGGGGCGATACGCAGTATTTT
CDR3aa: CSVSGTGGDTQYF

v_gene: TRBV3-1
abundance: few
d_gene: -
j_gene: TRBJ1-2
CDR3nt: TGTGCCAGCAGCCAAGAGGTGGGGCTCTATGGCTACACCTTC
CDR3aa: CASSQEVGLYGYTF

v_gene: TRBV6-2/TRBV6-3
abundance: once
d_gene: TRBD2
j_gene: TRBJ2-1
CDR3nt: TGTGCCAGCAGTTACCGGGGAGCTTTGGGAGGGGAATACAATGAGCAGTTCTTC
CDR3aa: CASSYRGALGGEYNEQFF

v_gene: TRBV6-2/TRBV6-3
abundance: -
d_gene: -
j_gene: TRBJ1-5
CDR3nt: TGTGCCAGCAGTTCATCAGGGAGTCAGCCCCAGCATTTT
CDR3aa: CASSSSGSQPQHF

v_gene: TRBV12-3/TRBV12-4
abundance: -
d_gene: TRBD2
j_gene: TRBJ2-1
CDR3nt: TGTGCCAGCAGCACCCTAGCGGGAGGACCTGGTATTGAGCAGTTCTTC
CDR3aa: CASSTLAGGPGIEQFF

v_gene: TRBV12-5
abundance: few
d_gene: TRBD1
j_gene: TRBJ2-3
CDR3nt: TGTGCTAGTGGTTTGCCGGACAGGGTTGGGACAGATACGCAGTATTTT
CDR3aa: CASGLPDRVGTDTQYF

v_gene: TRBV7-9
abundance: -
d_gene: -
j_gene: TRBJ2-5
CDR3nt: TGTGCCAGCAGCACCGGTCCGGGCGCCCAAGAGACCCAGTACTTC
CDR3aa: CASSTGPGAQETQYF

v_gene: TRBV7-2
abundance: -
d_gene: -
j_gene: TRBJ2-7
CDR3nt: TGTGCCAGCAGCCACGAACTAGAATCCTCCTACGAGCAGTACTTC
CDR3aa: CASSHELESSYEQYF

v_gene: TRBV30
abundance: -
d_gene: -
j_gene: TRBJ1-2
CDR3nt: TGTGCCGGGACGGGACTGGCGGACGGGGGCTACACCTTC
CDR3aa: CAGTGLADGGYTF

v_gene: TRBV9
abundance: -
d_gene: TRBD1
j_gene: TRBJ1-2
CDR3nt: TGTGCCAGCAGCGCCCGGGGGCAGGGGGCAACCTATGGCTACACCTTC
CDR3aa: CASSARGQGATYGYTF

v_gene: TRBV27
abundance: few
d_gene: TRBD2
j_gene: TRBJ2-2
CDR3nt: TGTGCCAGCAGTCCAGAACCGGGACTAGCGACCGGGGAGCTGTTTTTT
CDR3aa: CASSPEPGLATGELFF

v_gene: TRBV28
abundance: -
d_gene: TRBD1
j_gene: TRBJ1-2
CDR3nt: TGTGCCAGCAGTTGGACAGGGGGCTACACCTTC
CDR3aa: CASSWTGGYTF

v_gene: TRBV7-9
abundance: many
d_gene: TRBD2
j_gene: TRBJ2-1
CDR3nt: TGTGCCAGCACCTCCATGGTAGCGGGACTGAATGAGCAGTTCTTC
CDR3aa: CASTSMVAGLNEQFF

v_gene: TRBV3-1
abundance: many
d_gene: TRBD1
j_gene: TRBJ1-1
CDR3nt: TGTGCCAGCAGCAAAAACCCAGGGGGAAGAACTGAAGCTTTCTTT
CDR3aa: CASSKNPGGRTEAFF

v_gene: TRBV6-1
abundance: -
d_gene: TRBD2
j_gene: TRBJ2-2
CDR3nt: TGTGCCAGCAGTGGACTAGCGGGAACCGGGGAGCTGTTTTTT
CDR3aa: CASSGLAGTGELFF

v_gene: TRBV27
abundance: few
d_gene: -
j_gene: TRBJ1-6
CDR3nt: TGTGCCAGCGGTGGGCAGTCCTATAATTCACCCCTCCACTTT
CDR3aa: CASGGQSYNSPLHF

v_gene: TRBV5-1
abundance: -
d_gene: -
j_gene: TRBJ1-2
CDR3nt: TGCGCCAGCAGCTCAGCACAAAACGAGGGCTACACCTTC
CDR3aa: CASSSAQNEGYTF

v_gene: TRBV27
abundance: few
d_gene: -
j_gene: TRBJ2-1
CDR3nt: TGTGCCAGCAGTTTGACAGGGGAGGGCGTTGAGCAGTTCTTC
CDR3aa: CASSLTGEGVEQFF

v_gene: TRBV18
abundance: few
d_gene: TRBD1
j_gene: TRBJ1-4
CDR3nt: TGTGCCAGCTCACCACTTCTTCGGGACAGAAATGAAAAACTGTTTTTT
CDR3aa: CASSPLLRDRNEKLFF